Listed below are T cell receptor beta chains from one sample, sequenced in a study of cytomegalovirus exposure and HLA in healthy donors. Sequencing was performed with immunoSEQ multiplex PCR; in TCRdb, only in-frame clones are kept and a portion is missing. The sample carries approximately 93,000 clones, 65% to 85% recorded once. The sample consisted of PBMCs. These receptors came from a man in his fifties in good health and CMV-seronegative. Both conserved end residues are part of each CDR3. Each record gives: V gene, J gene, CDR3 protein.

v_gene: TRBV13
j_gene: TRBJ2-7
CDR3aa: CASSLALHEQYF

v_gene: TRBV19
j_gene: TRBJ1-5
CDR3aa: CASSVRDRGQPQHF

v_gene: TRBV2
j_gene: TRBJ2-2
CDR3aa: CASSGTSANTGELFF

v_gene: TRBV29-1
j_gene: TRBJ1-1
CDR3aa: CSGGQGGNTEAFF

v_gene: TRBV10-2
j_gene: TRBJ1-1
CDR3aa: CASRSQPNTEAFF

v_gene: TRBV27
j_gene: TRBJ2-1
CDR3aa: CASSPRLAATTYNEQFF

v_gene: TRBV7-2
j_gene: TRBJ1-1
CDR3aa: CASSLSGGPTEAFF

v_gene: TRBV27
j_gene: TRBJ2-7
CDR3aa: CASSLLTGDEQYF

v_gene: TRBV5-4
j_gene: TRBJ1-1
CDR3aa: CASRDGHLNTEAFF

v_gene: TRBV6-1
j_gene: TRBJ2-7
CDR3aa: CASSVTGSPTYEQYF

v_gene: TRBV5-1
j_gene: TRBJ2-3
CDR3aa: CASSVGLAGTDTQYF

v_gene: TRBV28
j_gene: TRBJ2-1
CDR3aa: CASPPGLAGATYNEQFF

v_gene: TRBV2
j_gene: TRBJ1-1
CDR3aa: CASSYRGLDTEAFF

v_gene: TRBV27
j_gene: TRBJ2-3
CDR3aa: CATGGLAGEAFTDTQYF

v_gene: TRBV6-1
j_gene: TRBJ2-7
CDR3aa: CASSTSGSYYEQYF

v_gene: TRBV4-3
j_gene: TRBJ2-7
CDR3aa: CASSQDRGYEQYF

v_gene: TRBV18
j_gene: TRBJ1-4
CDR3aa: CASSPPGGEKLFF

v_gene: TRBV6-1
j_gene: TRBJ2-6
CDR3aa: CASRQGLAGANVLTF

v_gene: TRBV7-6
j_gene: TRBJ2-7
CDR3aa: CASSLGRSGQYF

v_gene: TRBV7-9
j_gene: TRBJ1-4
CDR3aa: CASSLAGQGGEKLFF

v_gene: TRBV29-1
j_gene: NA
CDR3aa: CSVDDSGSPYEQYF

v_gene: TRBV5-4
j_gene: TRBJ2-7
CDR3aa: CASSPGGNYEQYF

v_gene: TRBV28
j_gene: TRBJ1-1
CDR3aa: CASSLRLMNTEAFF

v_gene: TRBV9
j_gene: TRBJ2-7
CDR3aa: CASIQPGTACYEQYF

v_gene: TRBV7-9
j_gene: TRBJ2-2
CDR3aa: CASSGRANTGELFF

v_gene: TRBV29-1
j_gene: TRBJ1-2
CDR3aa: CSVEGGQNGYTF

v_gene: TRBV6-5
j_gene: TRBJ2-1
CDR3aa: CASRISGIYNEQFF

v_gene: TRBV28
j_gene: TRBJ1-1
CDR3aa: CASSPIDRLNTEAFF

v_gene: TRBV11-2
j_gene: TRBJ1-1
CDR3aa: CASSLSTGRSEAFF

v_gene: TRBV5-1
j_gene: TRBJ2-3
CDR3aa: CASSFETSGPSRGTDTQYF

v_gene: TRBV9
j_gene: NA
CDR3aa: CASSVGLRTLTSNEQYF

v_gene: TRBV2
j_gene: TRBJ1-2
CDR3aa: CASSELADYGYTF

v_gene: TRBV7-2
j_gene: TRBJ1-1
CDR3aa: CASSLGGGMNTEAFF

v_gene: TRBV28
j_gene: TRBJ2-7
CDR3aa: CASSVAGLAEPYEQYF

v_gene: TRBV20-1
j_gene: TRBJ1-1
CDR3aa: CSAQENTEAFF

v_gene: TRBV6-5
j_gene: TRBJ2-4
CDR3aa: CASSSLAGHAKNIQYF

v_gene: TRBV30
j_gene: TRBJ2-6
CDR3aa: CAWSVRQTGANVLTF

v_gene: TRBV6-1
j_gene: TRBJ1-4
CDR3aa: CASRMTGMGEKLFF

v_gene: TRBV19
j_gene: TRBJ2-5
CDR3aa: CASSRDSQRQETQYF

v_gene: TRBV28
j_gene: TRBJ1-3
CDR3aa: CASSSAGVSGNTIYF